A selection of T cell receptor beta chains follows, all from one sample in a study of beta chain features in type 1 diabetes. The method was immunoSEQ multiplex PCR; TCRdb's version includes in-frame clones alone and lacks a portion of them. The sample records roughly 240,000 clones, over 65% being singletons. The sequenced sample was naive CD4+ T cells from blood. The receptors stem from a man aged 25-40 years in good health. CDR3s include the opening cysteine and the closing phenylalanine or tryptophan. A D gene is named only where the DNA matches it firmly. Size is omitted from some rows. Given values are once, few, many or a class for expanded clones.

D gene	V gene	J gene	clone size	CDR3 protein	CDR3 DNA
-	TRBV29-1	TRBJ1-1	few	CSVAYRALNTEAFF	TGCAGCGTCGCCTACAGGGCCTTGAACACTGAAGCTTTCTTT
-	TRBV7-2	TRBJ2-5	-	CASSFYGDGETQYF	TGTGCCAGCAGCTTTTATGGGGACGGGGAGACCCAGTACTTC
-	TRBV18	TRBJ1-1	-	CASSPGQDTEAFF	TGTGCCAGCTCACCAGGTCAGGACACTGAAGCTTTCTTT
-	TRBV5-1	TRBJ1-6	-	CASSLRAASPLHF	TGCGCCAGCAGCTTGCGGGCAGCTTCACCCCTCCACTTT
-	TRBV18	TRBJ2-1	few	CASSLQELSYNEQFF	TGTGCCAGCTCATTACAGGAGTTATCCTACAATGAGCAGTTCTTC
-	TRBV30	TRBJ1-2	-	CAWSVRGGSNYGYTF	TGTGCCTGGAGTGTACGTGGGGGCTCAAACTATGGCTACACCTTC
-	TRBV14	TRBJ2-1	-	CASSLSGLGSYNEQFF	TGTGCCAGCAGCCTTTCAGGACTGGGCTCCTACAATGAGCAGTTCTTC
TRBD1	TRBV30	TRBJ2-7	-	CAWSAGTGGTYEQYF	TGTGCCTGGTCAGCCGGGACAGGGGGCACCTACGAGCAGTACTTC
-	TRBV6-6	TRBJ1-5	-	CASSIQGTPQHF	TGTGCCAGCAGTATCCAGGGGACGCCCCAGCATTTT
TRBD1	TRBV7-8	TRBJ1-2	-	CASSLERDRTFGYTF	TGTGCCAGCAGCTTAGAGCGGGACAGGACTTTTGGCTACACCTTC
TRBD1	TRBV29-1	TRBJ1-1	-	CSVTGGSVNTEAFF	TGCAGCGTGACAGGGGGGTCCGTGAACACTGAAGCTTTCTTT
-	TRBV10-3	TRBJ2-1	-	CAISESGVDEQFF	TGTGCCATCAGTGAGTCGGGAGTGGATGAGCAGTTCTTC
TRBD2	TRBV29-1	TRBJ2-1	-	CSVEARRGGGYNEQFF	TGCAGCGTTGAGGCCAGGCGGGGCGGGGGATACAATGAGCAGTTCTTC
TRBD1	TRBV7-9	TRBJ2-5	-	CASSLYRGETQYF	TGTGCCAGCAGCTTGTACAGGGGTGAGACCCAGTACTTC
TRBD1	TRBV30	TRBJ2-2	-	CAWTRGRNTGELFF	TGTGCCTGGACCAGGGGGCGAAACACCGGGGAGCTGTTTTTT
-	TRBV9	TRBJ1-1	-	CASSVGFGRATEAFF	TGTGCCAGCAGCGTAGGATTTGGCAGGGCCACTGAAGCTTTCTTT
-	TRBV9	TRBJ2-5	-	CASSPRSRGPQETQYF	TGTGCCAGCAGCCCCCGTTCCAGGGGTCCTCAAGAGACCCAGTACTTC
TRBD2	TRBV11-2	TRBJ2-1	-	CASSFKLAANYNEQFF	TGTGCCAGCAGCTTCAAACTAGCGGCCAACTACAATGAGCAGTTCTTC
TRBD2	TRBV9	TRBJ2-1	-	CASSTGTSSAEQFF	TGTGCCAGCAGCACAGGGACTAGCAGCGCTGAGCAGTTCTTC
-	TRBV7-2	TRBJ2-1	-	CASSFVSNNEQFF	TGTGCCAGCAGCTTCGTCAGCAACAATGAGCAGTTCTTC
-	TRBV10-3	TRBJ2-1	few	CAISLGLPSYNEQFF	TGTGCCATCAGTCTGGGACTCCCCTCCTACAATGAGCAGTTCTTC
-	TRBV30	TRBJ1-5	-	CAWSVGRRNQPQHF	TGTGCCTGGAGTGTAGGTCGGAGGAATCAGCCCCAGCATTTT
-	TRBV9	TRBJ1-6	-	CASSPDNSPLHF	TGTGCCAGCAGCCCCGATAATTCACCCCTCCACTTT
-	TRBV4-3	TRBJ2-3	-	CASSLRWDTQYF	TGCGCCAGCAGCCTGAGGTGGGATACGCAGTATTTT